Listed below are T cell receptor beta chains from one sample, sequenced in a study of blood T cell repertoires in COVID-19. Measured with immunoSEQ multiplex PCR; TCRdb has only the in-frame clones, and not every one. Here the sample spans 150,000 to 200,000 clones, about 90% being singletons. The sequenced sample consisted of PBMCs or T cells enriched from blood (not recorded which). These receptors were taken from a human donor with acute COVID-19. The donor label of this sample is uncertain. The CDR3 runs from the conserved cysteine through the conserved F or W.

>TRBJ2-7|TRBV7-8
CASSPASGVTYEQYF
>TRBJ1-5|TRBV5-1
CASSRRAGAKGNQPQHF
>TRBJ2-5|TRBV5-1
CASSTGRGTKQETQYF
>TRBJ1-2|TRBV2
CASSEGLPGGGYTF
>TRBJ2-7|TRBV5-1
CASSLAGTKTYEQYF
>TRBJ1-2|TRBV3-1/TRBV3-2
CASSQDGAGHGYTF
>TRBJ1-1|TRBV27
CASKRRDAEAFF
>TRBJ2-5|TRBV5-1
CASSLDGGRRGETQYF
>TRBJ2-3|TRBV9
CASSVITGSDTQYF
>TRBJ2-5|TRBV28
CASSPLQLKVPRETQYF
>TRBJ2-7|TRBV11-2
CASSWDRSYEQYF
>TRBJ2-7|TRBV21-1
CASVLEVKTYEQYF
>TRBJ2-1|TRBV7-8
CASRTSTSGGLNEQFF
>TRBJ2-3|TRBV7-9
CASSRTSGGVWGTQYF
>TRBJ2-7|TRBV6-5
CASSPTSREQYF
>TRBJ1-4|TRBV4-3
CASSPYRGREKLFF
>TRBJ2-1|TRBV14
CASSQETGRLGEQFF
>TRBJ2-3|TRBV5-5
CASSLGQGGTDTQYF
>TRBJ2-7|TRBV11-2
CASSLRAVLGEQYF
>TRBJ1-2|TRBV2
CASTQSGGGTGYTF
>TRBJ1-2|TRBV18
CASSPPSGDYGYTF
>TRBJ2-1|TRBV6-5
CASSTYNEQFF
>TRBJ1-1|TRBV7-9
CASSLDSHNTEAFF
>TRBJ2-3|TRBV3-1/TRBV3-2
CASSQAAVLAVSTDTQYF
>TRBJ2-1|TRBV12-3/TRBV12-4
CASRPTWREQFF
>TRBJ1-1|TRBV18
CASSPLGRGKYPTEAFF
>TRBJ1-6|TRBV27
CASSLWSPGTGNSPLHF
>TRBJ1-1|TRBV19
CASIGGQREAFF
>TRBJ2-2|TRBV19
CASSQRGVNTGELFF
>TRBJ1-1|TRBV19
CASRNWGGTEAFF
>TRBJ1-1|TRBV18
CASSPGQVRNTEAFF
>TRBJ2-5|TRBV7-6
CASSLFEGEQETQYF
>TRBJ2-2|TRBV6-2/TRBV6-3
CASSSVRRDRGTRELFF
>.|TRBV21-1
CASSNTGSYEQYF